The 25 T cell receptor beta chains reported below all come from one sample, sequenced in a study of cytomegalovirus exposure and HLA in healthy donors. With 60 Vbeta and 13 Jbeta primers, the PCR was carried out. The repertoire was sequenced with immunoSEQ multiplex PCR; TCRdb's copy has only in-frame clones and lacks some. The sample has approximately 87,000 clones; around four fifths are singletons. Sample: PBMCs. These receptors came from a woman between 18 and 29 years old in good health and CMV-seropositive.

This chain connects TRBV7-8 to TRBJ2-7; tentatively, D is TRBD1 (5 bases). Germline V CDR1 and CDR2: SGHVS, FQNEAQ. V lost 5 bases and J 3 bases, leaving 14 bases between the germline ends. There are 14 residues in the CDR3. The CDR3 region is CASSEEGDGYEQYF. CDR3 DNA sequence: TGTGCCAGCAGCGAGGAAGGGGATGGCTACGAGCAGTACTTC.

The chain recombines TRBV30 with TRBJ2-7; a possible D gene is TRBD2 (5 bases). The CDR3 is 14 residues long. Looked up from germline, CDR1 is GTSNPN and CDR2 is SVGIG (reference sequence). The V gene lost 2 bases and the J gene lost 6 bases, with 17 bases spanning the gap. The CDR3: CAWSRPEGFLEQYF. As DNA, the CDR3 is TGTGCCTGGAGTCGCCCCGAGGGCTTCCTCGAGCAGTACTTC.

V usage is TRBV6-5 and J usage is TRBJ1-5; D gene ambiguous. Germline assignment: CDR1 MNHEY and CDR2 SVGAGI. This CDR3 has 16 residues. The V gene lost 0 bases and the J gene lost 0 bases, with 9 bases spanning the gap. The CDR3 is CASSYSPVYSNQPQHF. CDR3 nucleotides: TGTGCCAGCAGTTACTCTCCCGTTTATAGCAATCAGCCCCAGCATTTT.

This clone was seen a few times. J is TRBJ2-5 and V is TRBV15, with 8 bases identical to TRBD1. CDR1 LNHNV and CDR2 YYDKDF come from the germline V gene (reference sequence). The CDR3 has 15 amino acids. V shed 1 base, J shed 4 bases, and the junction held 5 bases outside the gene matches. CDR3 sequence reads: CATSRGQGAVETQYF. The CDR3 DNA follows: TGTGCCACCAGCAGAGGTCAGGGGGCAGTAGAGACCCAGTACTTC.

The chain links TRBV5-6 to TRBJ2-7; D might be TRBD1 (6 bases). Germline V gives CDR1 SGHDT, CDR2 YYEEEE. Trimming pared 0 bases from V and 3 bases from J, leaving 13 bases between. CDR3 size: 15 residues. The CDR3 coding sequence is TGTGCCAGCAGCTTGGCCAATTGGGACATCTACGAGCAGTACTTC. The encoded protein is CASSLANWDIYEQYF.

The genes are TRBV6-1 and TRBJ1-1; D not resolved. V was cut by 2 bases and J by 10 bases, with 11 bases left in between. The CDR3 loop spans 12 amino acids. Germline V gene sequence: CDR1 MNHNS, CDR2 SASEGT. Written as DNA, the CDR3 is TGTGCCAGCAGTGAAATCCTAGGTGTAGCTTTCTTT. Amino acids: CASSEILGVAFF.

This chain links TRBV6-6 with TRBJ2-7; the D gene is possibly TRBD2 (5 bases). The germline V and J ends were trimmed by 2 bases and 1 base, with 9 bases remaining between them. Per germline, CDR1 MNHNY and CDR2 SVGAGI (reference sequence). This CDR3 is built from 14 residues. CDR3 coding DNA: TGTGCCAGCAGTTACGGGAGAGAATCCTACGAGCAGTACTTC. It yields the protein CASSYGRESYEQYF.

The chain recombines TRBV18 with TRBJ1-4; 11 bases match TRBD1. This CDR3 spans 16 amino acids. CDR1 and CDR2 (germline): KGHSH, LQKENI. The ends lost 4 bases at V and 6 bases at J; junction bases unmatched: 7. CDR3 loop: CASSRGRDRGDEKLFF. CDR3 DNA: TGTGCCAGCTCACGCGGCCGGGACAGGGGGGATGAAAAACTGTTTTTT.

The chain carries TRBV4-1 and TRBJ2-5; D is unresolved. The CDR3 is made up of 13 amino acids. V lost 0 bases, J lost 6 bases, and 8 bases lay in between. Germline assignment: CDR1 MGHRA and CDR2 YSYEKL. DNA of the CDR3: TGCGCCAGCAGCCAAGATAGTAGAAAGACCCAGTACTTC. It yields the protein CASSQDSRKTQYF.

There are a few counts of this clone. This chain joins TRBV15 and TRBJ2-5, with 8 bases aligning to TRBD2. The V segment lost 5 bases and the J segment 3 bases; nucleotides outside the gene matches: 8. The CDR3 spans 15 residues. The germline V gene has CDR1 LNHNV and CDR2 YYDKDF (reference sequence). The CDR3 sequence: CATSDGGGMEETQYF. Here the CDR3 DNA reads TGTGCCACCAGCGACGGGGGGGGAATGGAAGAGACCCAGTACTTC.

The chain employs TRBV5-6 and TRBJ2-1; the D is unclear. The CDR3 runs to 13 residues. The ends were cut back, 4 bases at V and 6 bases at J, with 11 bases in the middle. Germline V gene sequence: CDR1 SGHDT, CDR2 YYEEEE. CDR3 region: CASSPTPGNEQFF. In DNA, the CDR3 is TGTGCCAGCAGCCCGACACCCGGCAATGAGCAGTTCTTC.

The chain carries TRBV27 and TRBJ2-5, with no clear D. Germline loops: CDR1 MNHEY, CDR2 SMNVEV (reference sequence). V was shortened by 3 bases and J by 2 bases, with 13 bases between the two germline ends. This CDR3 comprises 15 residues. The CDR3 nucleotides are TGTGCCAGCAGTTTGACTCGACCCACACAAGAGACCCAGTACTTC. Residues: CASSLTRPTQETQYF.

This clone was seen only once. V and J are TRBV27 and TRBJ1-5; perhaps TRBD1 as D (5 bases). Trimming took 6 bases from V and 0 from J, leaving 9 bases between them. The germline V gene has CDR1 MNHEY and CDR2 SMNVEV (reference sequence). CDR3 length: 14 amino acids. The chain's CDR3 is CASRPQGSNQPQHF. The CDR3 DNA is TGTGCCAGCAGGCCTCAGGGTAGCAATCAGCCCCAGCATTTT.

This clone was seen more than once but under ten times. The genes are TRBV7-6 and TRBJ2-1, with TRBD2 matching 8 bases. Germline assignment: CDR1 SGHVS and CDR2 FNYEAQ. J lost 4 bases, V lost 0 bases, and 2 bases had no gene match. This CDR3 spans 15 amino acids. The CDR3: CASSLASGTYNEQFF. CDR3 DNA: TGTGCCAGCAGCTTAGCTAGCGGGACTTACAATGAGCAGTTCTTC.

This chain uses TRBV7-2 with TRBJ2-5; TRBD2 aligns across 8 bases. The CDR3 contains 14 residues. Germline lookup yields CDR1 SGHTA and CDR2 FQGNSA. Unmatched junction bases numbered 4, after V lost 3 bases and J lost 4 bases. The CDR3 DNA reads TGTGCCAGCAGCTTGGCCGGGAGGGGAGAGACCCAGTACTTC. It codes for CASSLAGRGETQYF. Complete variable domain (other parts from reference TRBV7-2 and TRBJ2-5): GAGVSQSPSNKVTEKGKDVELRCDPISGHTALYWYRQSLGQGLEFLIYFQGNSAPDKSGLPSDRFSAERTGGSVSTLTIQRTQQEDSAVYLCASSLAGRGETQYFGPGTRLLVL.

The chain recombines TRBV7-2 with TRBJ2-3; D is possibly TRBD2 (6 bases). The V gene's germline CDR1 is SGHTA and CDR2 FQGNSA. V gave up 0 bases and J gave up 7 bases, with 14 bases separating them. This CDR3 is 15 amino acids long. CDR3 sequence reads: CASSLAGTGGHTQYF. The CDR3 DNA sequence: TGTGCCAGCAGCTTAGCAGGGACTGGAGGCCATACGCAGTATTTT.

The chain links TRBV10-2 to TRBJ1-2; 8 bases fit TRBD1. The germline gives CDR1 WSHSY, CDR2 SAAADI. The CDR3 covers 14 residues. The junction had 7 bases not matched to a gene; V was cut back by 5 bases and J by 5 bases. CDR3 in amino acids: CASSPDRVGYGYTF. The CDR3 DNA reads as TGCGCCAGCAGTCCGGACAGGGTAGGGTATGGCTACACCTTC.

The V gene is TRBV4-1, the J gene TRBJ2-3; 12 nucleotides line up with TRBD2. The CDR3 totals 16 residues. The ends lost 3 bases at V and 0 bases at J; junction bases unmatched: 1. Germline CDR1 and CDR2: MGHRA and YSYEKL. Here the CDR3 DNA reads TGCGCCAGCAGCCATGGACTAGCGGGGAGCACAGATACGCAGTATTTT. Its translation: CASSHGLAGSTDTQYF.

This chain joins TRBV14 and TRBJ2-5; TRBD2 matches 7 bases. The germline CDR1 and CDR2 sequences are SGHDN and FVKESK. The CDR3 extends over 15 amino acids. With 2 bases clipped from V and 5 bases from J, the junction kept 8 bases outside the gene matches. CDR3 residues: CASSQISGGSETQYF. The CDR3 nucleotides are TGTGCCAGCAGCCAAATATCGGGGGGTTCGGAGACCCAGTACTTC. Combining the CDR3 with reference TRBV14 and TRBJ2-5 gives the whole variable domain EAGVTQFPSHSVIEKGQTVTLRCDPISGHDNLYWYRRVMGKEIKFLLHFVKESKQDESGMPNNRFLAERTGGTYSTLKVQPAELEDSGVYFCASSQISGGSETQYFGPGTRLLVL.

CDR3 amino acids: CASSVDPDSNTEAFF. The CDR3 nucleotides read TGTGCCAGCAGCGTAGACCCGGACAGTAACACTGAAGCTTTCTTT. The chain uses TRBV9 and TRBJ1-1, with D possibly being TRBD1 (6 bases). The germline V gene encodes CDR1 SGDLS and CDR2 YYNGEE. Trimming left V 0 bases short and J 2 bases short, with 11 bases between. This CDR3 is built from 15 residues.

V is TRBV27 and J is TRBJ1-5, with TRBD1 matching 9 bases. The length of the CDR3 is 15 residues. Germline CDR1 and CDR2: MNHEY and SMNVEV (reference sequence). Trimming at V came to 4 bases and at J to 4 bases, leaving 5 bases not matched to a gene. CDR3 nucleotide sequence: TGTGCCAGCAGTTCGGGACAGGGCCAAAATCAGCCCCAGCATTTT. It translates to CASSSGQGQNQPQHF.

CDR3 region: CASSQDRGQPNTEAFF. CDR3 sequence (DNA): TGCGCCAGCAGCCAAGATAGGGGACAGCCGAACACTGAAGCTTTCTTT. This chain links TRBV4-1 with TRBJ1-1; 7 bases map to TRBD1. CDR1 is MGHRA, CDR2 YSYEKL, per germline. Trimming removed 0 bases from V and 1 base from J; junction bases left unmatched: 5. The CDR3 totals 16 residues.

The rearrangement joins TRBV19 to TRBJ2-7; 7 nucleotides line up with TRBD1. The CDR3 loop spans 14 amino acids. Trimming at V came to 3 bases and at J to 4 bases, leaving 6 bases not matched to a gene. The V gene's germline CDR1 is LNHDA and CDR2 SQIVND (reference sequence). The CDR3 here is CASSMVGQSYEQYF. CDR3 nucleotides: TGTGCCAGTAGTATGGTGGGACAGTCATACGAGCAGTACTTC.

This clone was recorded a few times. This rearrangement joins TRBV5-6 to TRBJ1-2, with a possible D match to TRBD1 (6 bases). Trimming pared 0 bases from V and 7 bases from J, leaving 16 bases between. The CDR3 has 15 residues. Germline V gene sequence: CDR1 SGHDT, CDR2 YYEEEE. CDR3 sequence: CASSLAGGRGGGYTF. CDR3 nucleotides: TGTGCCAGCAGCTTGGCGGGGGGCAGGGGCGGTGGCTACACCTTC.

This clone was counted only a few times. Sequence at one end of the junction differs from germline and may be a read error. The rearrangement links TRBV7-9 to TRBJ2-7, with 9 positions matching TRBD2. Germline CDR1 SEHNR, CDR2 FQNEAQ (reference sequence). CDR3 size: 16 residues. The CDR3 loop is CSSSLIPAGGPREQYF. The CDR3 bases are TGTTCCAGCAGCTTGATCCCGGCGGGAGGGCCGCGCGAGCAGTACTTC.